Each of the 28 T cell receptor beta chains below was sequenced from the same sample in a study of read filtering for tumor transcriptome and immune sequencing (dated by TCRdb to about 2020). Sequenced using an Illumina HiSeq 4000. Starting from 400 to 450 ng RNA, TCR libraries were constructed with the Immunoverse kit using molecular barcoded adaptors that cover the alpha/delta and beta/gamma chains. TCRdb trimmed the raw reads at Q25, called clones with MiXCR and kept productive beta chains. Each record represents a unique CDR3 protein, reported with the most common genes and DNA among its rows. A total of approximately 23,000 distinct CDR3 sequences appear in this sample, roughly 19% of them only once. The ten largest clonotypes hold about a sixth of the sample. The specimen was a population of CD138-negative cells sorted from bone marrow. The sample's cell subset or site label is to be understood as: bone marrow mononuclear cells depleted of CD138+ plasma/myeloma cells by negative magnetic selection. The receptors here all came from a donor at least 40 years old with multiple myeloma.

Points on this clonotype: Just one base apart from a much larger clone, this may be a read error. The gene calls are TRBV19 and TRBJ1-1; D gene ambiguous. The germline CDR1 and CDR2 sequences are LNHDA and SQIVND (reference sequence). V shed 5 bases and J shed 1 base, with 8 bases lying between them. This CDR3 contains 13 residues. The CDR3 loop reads CASSVIGNTEAFF. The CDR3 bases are TGTGCCAGTAGTGTGATCGGGAACACTGAAGCTTTCTTT.

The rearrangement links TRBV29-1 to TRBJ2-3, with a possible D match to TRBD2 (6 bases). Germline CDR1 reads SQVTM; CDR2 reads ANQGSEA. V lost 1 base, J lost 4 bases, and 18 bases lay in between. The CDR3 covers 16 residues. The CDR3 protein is CSVEGVAVFSADTQYF. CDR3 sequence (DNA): TGCAGCGTTGAAGGCGTAGCGGTGTTTAGCGCAGATACGCAGTATTTT.

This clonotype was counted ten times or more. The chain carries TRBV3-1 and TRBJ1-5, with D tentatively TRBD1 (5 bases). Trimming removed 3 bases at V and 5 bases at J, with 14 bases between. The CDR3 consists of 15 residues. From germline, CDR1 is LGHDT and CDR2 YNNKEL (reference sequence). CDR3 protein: CASSQGVWGDQPQHF. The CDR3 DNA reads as TGTGCCAGCAGCCAGGGGGTGTGGGGGGATCAGCCCCAGCATTTT.

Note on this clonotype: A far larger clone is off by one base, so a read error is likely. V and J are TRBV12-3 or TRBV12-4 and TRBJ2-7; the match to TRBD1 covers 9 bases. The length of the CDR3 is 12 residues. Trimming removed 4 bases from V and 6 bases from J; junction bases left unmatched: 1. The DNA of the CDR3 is TGTGCCAGCAGTTCACAGGGGGCCGAGCAGTACTTC. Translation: CASSSQGAEQYF.

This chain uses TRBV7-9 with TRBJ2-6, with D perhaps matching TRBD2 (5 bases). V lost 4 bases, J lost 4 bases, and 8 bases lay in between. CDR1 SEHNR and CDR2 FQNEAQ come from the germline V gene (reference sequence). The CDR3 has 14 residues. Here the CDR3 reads CASSYGGGANVLTF. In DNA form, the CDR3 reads TGTGCCAGCAGCTATGGAGGAGGGGCCAACGTCCTGACTTTC.

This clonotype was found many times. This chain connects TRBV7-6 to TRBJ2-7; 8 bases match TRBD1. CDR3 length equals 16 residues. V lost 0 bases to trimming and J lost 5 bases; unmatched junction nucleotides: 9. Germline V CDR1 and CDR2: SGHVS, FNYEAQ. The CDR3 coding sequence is TGTGCCAGCAGCTTAGCGGGAACCGGGACAGGAAACGAGCAGTACTTC. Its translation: CASSLAGTGTGNEQYF.

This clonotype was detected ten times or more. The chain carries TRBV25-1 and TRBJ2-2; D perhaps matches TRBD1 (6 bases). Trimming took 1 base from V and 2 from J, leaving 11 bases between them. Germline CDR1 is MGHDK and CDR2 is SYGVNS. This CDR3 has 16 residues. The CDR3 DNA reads TGTGCCAGCAGTGAATCCCCGGGACAAAACACCGGGGAGCTGTTTTTT. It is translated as CASSESPGQNTGELFF. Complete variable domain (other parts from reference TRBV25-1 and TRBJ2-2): EADIYQTPRYLVIGTGKKITLECSQTMGHDKMYWYQQDPGMELHLIHYSYGVNSTEKGDLSSESTVSRIRTEHFPLTLESARPSHTSQYLCASSESPGQNTGELFFGEGSRLTVL.

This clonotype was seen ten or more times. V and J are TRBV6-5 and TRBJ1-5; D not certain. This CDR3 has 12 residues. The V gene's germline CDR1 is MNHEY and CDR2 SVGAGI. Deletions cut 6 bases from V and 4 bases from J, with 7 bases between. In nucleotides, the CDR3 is TGTGCCAGCAGACAGCGTAATCAGCCCCAGCATTTT. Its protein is CASRQRNQPQHF.

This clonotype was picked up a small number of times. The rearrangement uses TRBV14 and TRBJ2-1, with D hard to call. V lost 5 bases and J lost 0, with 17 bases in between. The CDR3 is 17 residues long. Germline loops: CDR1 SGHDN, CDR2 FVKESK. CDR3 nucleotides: TGTGCCAGCAGCGCAGGTGCCAGGCCCATCTCCTACAATGAGCAGTTCTTC. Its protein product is CASSAGARPISYNEQFF.

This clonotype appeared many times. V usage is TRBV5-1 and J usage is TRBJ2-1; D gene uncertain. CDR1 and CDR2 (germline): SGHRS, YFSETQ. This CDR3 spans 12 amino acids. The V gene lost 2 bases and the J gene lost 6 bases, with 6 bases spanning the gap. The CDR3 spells CASSFMANEQFF. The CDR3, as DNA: TGCGCCAGCAGCTTTATGGCCAATGAGCAGTTCTTC.

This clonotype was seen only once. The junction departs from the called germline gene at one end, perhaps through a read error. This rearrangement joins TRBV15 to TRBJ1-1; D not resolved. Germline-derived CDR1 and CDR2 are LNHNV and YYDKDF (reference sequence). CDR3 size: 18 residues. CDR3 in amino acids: CATSRDTGQVVGNTEAFF. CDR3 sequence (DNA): TGTGCCACCAGCAGAGATACTGGGCAGGTCGTGGGGAACACTGAGGCTTTCTTT.

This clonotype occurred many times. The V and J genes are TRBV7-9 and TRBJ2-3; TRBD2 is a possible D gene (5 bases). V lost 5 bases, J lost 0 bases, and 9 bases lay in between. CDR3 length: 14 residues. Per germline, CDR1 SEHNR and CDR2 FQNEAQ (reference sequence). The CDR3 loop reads CASSTWTSTDTQYF. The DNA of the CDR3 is TGTGCCAGCAGCACCTGGACTAGCACAGATACGCAGTATTTT.

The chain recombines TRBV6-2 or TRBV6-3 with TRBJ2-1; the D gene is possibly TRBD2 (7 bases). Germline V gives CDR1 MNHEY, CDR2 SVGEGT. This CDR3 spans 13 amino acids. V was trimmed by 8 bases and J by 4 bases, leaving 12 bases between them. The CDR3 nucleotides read TGTGCCAGCTTAAGGGGGGGGTACAATGAGCAGTTCTTC. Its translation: CASLRGGYNEQFF.

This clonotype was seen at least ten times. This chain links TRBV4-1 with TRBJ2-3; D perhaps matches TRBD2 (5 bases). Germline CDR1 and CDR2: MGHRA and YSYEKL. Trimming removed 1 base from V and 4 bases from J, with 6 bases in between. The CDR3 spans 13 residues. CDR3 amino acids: CASSQAGSDTQYF. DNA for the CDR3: TGCGCCAGCAGCCAAGCGGGATCAGATACGCAGTATTTT.

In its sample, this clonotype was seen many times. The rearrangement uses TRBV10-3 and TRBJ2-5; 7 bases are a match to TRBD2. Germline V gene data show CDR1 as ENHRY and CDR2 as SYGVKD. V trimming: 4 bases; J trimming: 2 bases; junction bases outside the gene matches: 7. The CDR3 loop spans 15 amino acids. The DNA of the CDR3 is TGTGCCATCAGTGGAGAGGGAGGGCCGCAAGAGACCCAGTACTTC. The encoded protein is CAISGEGGPQETQYF.

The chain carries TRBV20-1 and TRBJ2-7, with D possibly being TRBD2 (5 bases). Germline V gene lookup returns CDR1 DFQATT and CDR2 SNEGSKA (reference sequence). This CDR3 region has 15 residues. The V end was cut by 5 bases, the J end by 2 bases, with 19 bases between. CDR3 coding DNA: TGCAGTGCTCACCCTCCCGGGGATGGGCCCTACGAGCAGTACTTC. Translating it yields CSAHPPGDGPYEQYF.

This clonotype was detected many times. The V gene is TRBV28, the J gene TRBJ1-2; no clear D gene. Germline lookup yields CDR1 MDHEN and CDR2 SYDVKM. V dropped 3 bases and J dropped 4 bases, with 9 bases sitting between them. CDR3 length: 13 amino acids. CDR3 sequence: CASSFLPVYGYTF. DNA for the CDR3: TGTGCCAGCAGTTTTCTACCTGTCTATGGCTACACCTTC.

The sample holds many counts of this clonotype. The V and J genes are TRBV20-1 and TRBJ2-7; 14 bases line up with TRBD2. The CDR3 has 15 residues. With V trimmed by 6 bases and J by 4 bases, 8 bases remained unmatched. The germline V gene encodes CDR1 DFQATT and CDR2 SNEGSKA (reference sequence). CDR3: CSANLGTSGRYEQYF. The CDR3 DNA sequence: TGCAGTGCCAACCTGGGGACTAGCGGGAGATACGAGCAGTACTTC.

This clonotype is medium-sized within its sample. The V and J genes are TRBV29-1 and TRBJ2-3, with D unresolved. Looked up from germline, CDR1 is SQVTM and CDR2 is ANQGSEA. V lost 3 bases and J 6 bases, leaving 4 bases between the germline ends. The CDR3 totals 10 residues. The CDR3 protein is CSVDTDTQYF. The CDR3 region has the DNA TGCAGCGTTGATACGGATACGCAGTATTTT.

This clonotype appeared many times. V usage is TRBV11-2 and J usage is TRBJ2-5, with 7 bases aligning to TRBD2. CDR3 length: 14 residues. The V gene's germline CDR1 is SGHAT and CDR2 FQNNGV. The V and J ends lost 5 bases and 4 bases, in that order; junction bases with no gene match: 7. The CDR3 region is CASSAQGGTETQYF. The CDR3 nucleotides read TGTGCCAGCAGCGCCCAGGGAGGGACAGAGACCCAGTACTTC.

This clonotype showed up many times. CDR3 DNA sequence: TGTGCCAGCAGCCTCCCCGGGACAGGGTTGTACGAGCAGTACTTC. Translated, it gives CASSLPGTGLYEQYF. The rearrangement links TRBV14 to TRBJ2-7; 9 nucleotides align to TRBD1. CDR3 length equals 15 residues. The junction had 8 bases not matched to a gene; V was cut back by 4 bases and J by 4 bases. The V gene's germline CDR1 is SGHDN and CDR2 FVKESK.

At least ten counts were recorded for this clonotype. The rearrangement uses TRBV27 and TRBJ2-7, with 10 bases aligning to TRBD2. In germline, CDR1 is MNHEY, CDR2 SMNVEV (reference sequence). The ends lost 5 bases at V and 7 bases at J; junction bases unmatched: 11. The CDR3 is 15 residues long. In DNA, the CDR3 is TGTGCCAGCAGTCTCCAAGCGGGAGGGCCGAAAGAGCAGTACTTC. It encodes CASSLQAGGPKEQYF.

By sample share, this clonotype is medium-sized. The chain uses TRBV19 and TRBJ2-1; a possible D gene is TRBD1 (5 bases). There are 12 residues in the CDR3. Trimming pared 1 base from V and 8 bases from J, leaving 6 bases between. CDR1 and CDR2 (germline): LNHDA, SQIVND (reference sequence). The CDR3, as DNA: TGTGCCAGTAGTATAGGGGGCCATGAGCAGTTCTTC. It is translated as CASSIGGHEQFF.

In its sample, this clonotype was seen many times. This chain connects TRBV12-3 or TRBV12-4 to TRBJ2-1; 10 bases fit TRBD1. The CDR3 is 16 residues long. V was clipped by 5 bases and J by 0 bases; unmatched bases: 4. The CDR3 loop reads CASSQDRGGSYNEQFF. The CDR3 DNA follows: TGTGCCAGCAGTCAGGACAGGGGGGGCTCCTACAATGAGCAGTTCTTC.

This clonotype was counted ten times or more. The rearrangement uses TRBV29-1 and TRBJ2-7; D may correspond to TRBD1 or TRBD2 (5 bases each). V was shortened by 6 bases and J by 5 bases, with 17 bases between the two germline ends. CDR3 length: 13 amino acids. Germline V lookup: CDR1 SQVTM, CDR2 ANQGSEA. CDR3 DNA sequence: TGCAGCGTCTTCACCGGGACGAAGGACGAGCAGTACTTC. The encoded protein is CSVFTGTKDEQYF.

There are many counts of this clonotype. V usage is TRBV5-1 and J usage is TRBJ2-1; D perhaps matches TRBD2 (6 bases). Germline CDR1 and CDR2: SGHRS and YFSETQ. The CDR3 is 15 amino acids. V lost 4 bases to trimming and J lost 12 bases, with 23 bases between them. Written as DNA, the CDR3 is TGCGCCAGCAGCCGCGGGACTGGCGGGAAATCGGGGCAGTTCTTC. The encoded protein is CASSRGTGGKSGQFF.

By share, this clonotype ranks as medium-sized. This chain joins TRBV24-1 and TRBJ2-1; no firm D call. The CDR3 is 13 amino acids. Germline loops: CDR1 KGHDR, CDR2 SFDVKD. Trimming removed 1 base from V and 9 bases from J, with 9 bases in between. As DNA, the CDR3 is TGTGCCACCAGTGATTTATCCCGGGTTGAGCAGTTCTTC. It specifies CATSDLSRVEQFF.

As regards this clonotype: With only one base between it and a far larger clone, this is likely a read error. CDR3 coding DNA: TGTGCCAGCAGTTTGACAGGGGAGGACACTAAAGCTTTCTTT. Its translation: CASSLTGEDTKAFF. This chain joins TRBV5-6 and TRBJ1-6; 8 positions match TRBD1. The last part of the DNA fits TRBJ1-1 better; the J call may be wrong. The germline V gene has CDR1 SGHDT and CDR2 YYEEEE. CDR3 length equals 14 residues.